The 8 T cell receptor beta chains presented below share a single source sample, sequenced in a study of cytomegalovirus exposure and HLA in healthy donors. In the PCR, 60 Vbeta and 13 Jbeta primers were used. Profiled with immunoSEQ multiplex PCR; TCRdb holds only in-frame clones, not every one. The profile shows approximately 140,000 clones, 75% to 85% of them singletons. Sample: PBMCs. Every receptor here comes from a man aged 50 or older in good health and CMV-seropositive.

The chain uses TRBV9 and TRBJ1-2; perhaps TRBD1 as D (6 bases). Germline V CDR1 and CDR2: SGDLS, YYNGEE. The germline V and J ends were trimmed by 0 bases and 4 bases, with 10 bases remaining between them. This CDR3 spans 14 amino acids. This chain's CDR3 is CASSVDPDSYGYTF. CDR3 DNA sequence: TGTGCCAGCAGCGTAGACCCGGACAGCTATGGCTACACCTTC.

This clone was recorded once. The chain recombines TRBV7-2 with TRBJ2-5; 8 bases match TRBD2. The V segment lost 5 bases and the J segment 6 bases; nucleotides outside the gene matches: 8. The germline gives CDR1 SGHTA, CDR2 FQGNSA. This CDR3 spans 14 amino acids. CDR3 sequence: CASSPLAGRQTQYF. CDR3 bases: TGTGCCAGCAGCCCGTTAGCGGGAAGGCAGACCCAGTACTTC.

The chain is built from TRBV7-8 and TRBJ1-1, with 8 bases identical to TRBD1. CDR1 is SGHVS, CDR2 FQNEAQ, per germline. The CDR3 sequence is 13 residues long. V was clipped by 5 bases and J by 3 bases; unmatched bases: 2. CDR3 residues: CASSLQGDTEAFF. In DNA form, the CDR3 reads TGTGCCAGCAGCCTACAGGGGGACACTGAAGCTTTCTTT.

This clone has a handful of counts. The V call is TRBV5-1, the J call TRBJ2-7; the match to TRBD1 covers 9 bases. The CDR3 extends over 17 amino acids. Germline trimming cut 4 bases from V and 0 bases from J; bases unmatched to any gene: 11. Germline V gene lookup returns CDR1 SGHRS and CDR2 YFSETQ. CDR3 in amino acids: CASSRGSGQGPSYEQYF. The CDR3 DNA reads TGCGCCAGCAGCCGAGGGTCTGGACAGGGGCCCTCCTACGAGCAGTACTTC. Drawing the rest from reference TRBV5-1 and TRBJ2-7, the complete variable domain is KAGVTQTPRYLIKTRGQQVTLSCSPISGHRSVSWYQQTPGQGLQFLFEYFSETQRNKGNFPGRFSGRQFSNSRSEMNVSTLELGDSALYLCASSRGSGQGPSYEQYFGPGTRLTVT.

The V gene is TRBV5-1, the J gene TRBJ1-1; 11 nucleotides line up with TRBD1. CDR1 SGHRS and CDR2 YFSETQ come from the germline V gene. The CDR3 totals 16 residues. V was pared by 6 bases and J by 1 base, with 8 bases of the junction left unmatched. In nucleotides, the CDR3 is TGCGCCAGCACTAAGGGGACAGGGGGAACGAACACTGAAGCTTTCTTT. This sequence encodes CASTKGTGGTNTEAFF.

The count of this clone is one. V is TRBV11-2 and J is TRBJ2-5, with D perhaps TRBD2 (7 bases). Trimming shortened V by 5 bases and J by 7 bases, and 17 bases separated the two germline ends. Germline assignment: CDR1 SGHAT and CDR2 FQNNGV. The CDR3 has 14 residues. CDR3 residues: CASSPVGGAGTQYF. CDR3 DNA sequence: TGTGCCAGCAGCCCCGTTGGGGGGGCGGGGACCCAGTACTTC. The full variable domain, in which reference TRBV11-2 and TRBJ2-5 provide the parts outside the CDR3, is EAGVAQSPRYKIIEKRQSVAFWCNPISGHATLYWYQQILGQGPKLLIQFQNNGVVDDSQLPKDRFSAERLKGVDSTLKIQPAKLEDSAVYLCASSPVGGAGTQYFGPGTRLLVL.

The chain is built from TRBV18 and TRBJ1-6; possible D gene TRBD1, 5 bases. Trimming pared 5 bases from V and 6 bases from J, leaving 11 bases between. In germline, CDR1 is KGHSH, CDR2 LQKENI. The CDR3 runs to 14 residues. CDR3 loop: CASSSSTVNSPLHF. The CDR3 DNA reads TGTGCCAGCTCATCGTCGACAGTTAATTCACCCCTCCACTTT. Based on the CDR3 plus reference TRBV18 and TRBJ1-6, the full variable domain is NAGVMQNPRHLVRRRGQEARLRCSPMKGHSHVYWYRQLPEEGLKFMVYLQKENIIDESGMPKERFSAEFPKEGPSILRIQQVVRGDSAAYFCASSSSTVNSPLHFGNGTRLTVT.

The gene calls are TRBV19 and TRBJ2-3, with D uncertain. CDR1 LNHDA and CDR2 SQIVND come from the germline V gene (reference sequence). Trimming removed 6 bases at V and 4 bases at J, with 17 bases between. CDR3 size: 15 residues. CDR3 sequence reads: CASSRMGLGADTQYF. The CDR3 DNA sequence: TGTGCCAGTAGCAGGATGGGTCTCGGCGCAGATACGCAGTATTTT.